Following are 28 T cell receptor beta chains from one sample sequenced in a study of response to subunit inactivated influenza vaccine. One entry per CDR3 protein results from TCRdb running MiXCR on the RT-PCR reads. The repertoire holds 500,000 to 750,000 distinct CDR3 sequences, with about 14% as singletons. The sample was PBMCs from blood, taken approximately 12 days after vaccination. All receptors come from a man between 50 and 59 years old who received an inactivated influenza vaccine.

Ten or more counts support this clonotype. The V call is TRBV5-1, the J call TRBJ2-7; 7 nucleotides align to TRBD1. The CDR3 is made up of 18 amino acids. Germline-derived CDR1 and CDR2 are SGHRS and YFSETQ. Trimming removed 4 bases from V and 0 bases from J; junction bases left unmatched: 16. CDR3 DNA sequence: TGCGCCAGCAGCCACCACAGGGACAGCAGCTTAAGCTCCTACGAGCAGTACTTC. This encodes CASSHHRDSSLSSYEQYF.

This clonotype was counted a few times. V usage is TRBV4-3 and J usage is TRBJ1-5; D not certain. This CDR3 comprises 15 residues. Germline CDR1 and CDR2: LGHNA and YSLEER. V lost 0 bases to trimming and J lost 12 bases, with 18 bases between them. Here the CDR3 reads CASSQDLRNGRSQHF. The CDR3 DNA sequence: TGCGCCAGCAGCCAAGATCTAAGGAACGGACGAAGCCAGCATTTT.

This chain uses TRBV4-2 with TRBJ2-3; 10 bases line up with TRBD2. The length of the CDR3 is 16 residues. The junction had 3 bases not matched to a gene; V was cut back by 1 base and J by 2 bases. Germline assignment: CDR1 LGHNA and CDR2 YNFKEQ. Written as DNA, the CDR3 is TGTGCCAGCAGCCAAGGGACTAGCGGAAACACAGATACGCAGTATTTT. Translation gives CASSQGTSGNTDTQYF.

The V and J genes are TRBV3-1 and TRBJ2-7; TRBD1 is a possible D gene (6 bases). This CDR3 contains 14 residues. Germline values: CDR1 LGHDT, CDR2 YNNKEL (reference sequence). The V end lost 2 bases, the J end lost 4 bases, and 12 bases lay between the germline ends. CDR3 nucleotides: TGTGCCAGCAGCCAATTTGACAGGTCTTACGAGCAGTACTTC. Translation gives CASSQFDRSYEQYF.

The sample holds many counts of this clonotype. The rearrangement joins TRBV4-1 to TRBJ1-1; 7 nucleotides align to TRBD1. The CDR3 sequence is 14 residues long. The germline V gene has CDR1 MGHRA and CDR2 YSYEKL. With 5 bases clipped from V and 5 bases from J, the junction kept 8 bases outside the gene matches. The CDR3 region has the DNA TGCGCCAGCAGCGAAACAGGGGAGGGGACTGAAGCTTTCTTT. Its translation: CASSETGEGTEAFF.

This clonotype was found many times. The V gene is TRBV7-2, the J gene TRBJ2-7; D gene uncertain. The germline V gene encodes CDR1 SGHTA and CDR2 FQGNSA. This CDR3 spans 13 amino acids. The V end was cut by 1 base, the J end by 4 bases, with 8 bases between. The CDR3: CASSLGVGYEQYF. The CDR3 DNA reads TGTGCCAGCAGCTTAGGGGTGGGGTACGAGCAGTACTTC. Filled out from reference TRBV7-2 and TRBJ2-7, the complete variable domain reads GAGVSQSPSNKVTEKGKDVELRCDPISGHTALYWYRQSLGQGLEFLIYFQGNSAPDKSGLPSDRFSAERTGGSVSTLTIQRTQQEDSAVYLCASSLGVGYEQYFGPGTRLTVT.

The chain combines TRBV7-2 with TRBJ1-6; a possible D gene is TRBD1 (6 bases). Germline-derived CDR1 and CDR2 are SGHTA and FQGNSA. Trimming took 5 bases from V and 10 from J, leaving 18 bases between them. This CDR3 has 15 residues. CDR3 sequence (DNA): TGTGCCAGCAGCGCGAGGTCAGGGGTAGGCTCACCCCTCCACTTT. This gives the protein CASSARSGVGSPLHF.

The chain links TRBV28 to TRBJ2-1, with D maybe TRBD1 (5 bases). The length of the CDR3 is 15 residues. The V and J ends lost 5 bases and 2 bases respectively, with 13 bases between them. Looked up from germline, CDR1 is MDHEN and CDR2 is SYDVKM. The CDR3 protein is CASSTKGRAYNEQFF. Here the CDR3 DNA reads TGTGCCAGCAGTACCAAGGGGCGAGCCTACAATGAGCAGTTCTTC.

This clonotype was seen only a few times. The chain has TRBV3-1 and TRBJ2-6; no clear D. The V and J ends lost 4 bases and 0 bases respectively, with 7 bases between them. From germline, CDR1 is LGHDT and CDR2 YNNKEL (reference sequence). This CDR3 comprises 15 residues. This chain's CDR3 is CASSLDTSGANVLTF. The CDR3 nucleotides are TGTGCCAGCAGCCTTGACACCTCTGGGGCCAACGTCCTGACTTTC.

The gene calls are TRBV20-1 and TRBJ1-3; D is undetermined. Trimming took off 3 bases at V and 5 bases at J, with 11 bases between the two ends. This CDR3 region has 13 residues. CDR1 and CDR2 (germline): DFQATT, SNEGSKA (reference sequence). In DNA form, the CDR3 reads TGCAGTGCTAGGGAAGAGGGCCGAAACACCATATATTTT. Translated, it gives CSAREEGRNTIYF.

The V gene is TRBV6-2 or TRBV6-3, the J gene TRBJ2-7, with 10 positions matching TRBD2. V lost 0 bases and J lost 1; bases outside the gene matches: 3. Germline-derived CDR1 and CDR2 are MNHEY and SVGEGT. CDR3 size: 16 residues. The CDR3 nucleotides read TGTGCCAGCAGTTACTCATGGACTAGCGGATCCTACGAGCAGTACTTC. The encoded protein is CASSYSWTSGSYEQYF.

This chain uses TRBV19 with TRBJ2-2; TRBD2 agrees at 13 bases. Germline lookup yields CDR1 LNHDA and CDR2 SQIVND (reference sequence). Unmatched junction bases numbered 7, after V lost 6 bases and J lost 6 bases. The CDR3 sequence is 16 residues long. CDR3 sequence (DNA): TGTGCCAGTAGCCTAACTAGCGGGGGGGCCCCCGGGGAGCTGTTTTTT. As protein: CASSLTSGGAPGELFF.

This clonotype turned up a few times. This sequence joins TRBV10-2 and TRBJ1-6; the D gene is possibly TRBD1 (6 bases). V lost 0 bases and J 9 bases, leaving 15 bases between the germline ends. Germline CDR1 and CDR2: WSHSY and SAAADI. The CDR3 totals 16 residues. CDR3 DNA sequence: TGCGCCAGCAGTGAGTCCCCTACAGGGTTCGGTTCACCCCTCCACTTT. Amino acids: CASSESPTGFGSPLHF.

The CDR3 loop is CASSLAADNNEQFF. CDR3 nucleotide sequence: TGTGCCAGCAGTTTGGCAGCCGATAACAATGAGCAGTTCTTC. The gene calls are TRBV12-3 or TRBV12-4 and TRBJ2-1; D uncertain. This CDR3 region has 14 residues. V was clipped by 3 bases and J by 5 bases, with 11 bases between them.

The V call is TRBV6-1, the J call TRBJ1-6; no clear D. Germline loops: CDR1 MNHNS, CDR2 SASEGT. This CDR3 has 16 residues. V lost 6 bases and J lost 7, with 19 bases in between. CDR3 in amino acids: CASRSGQSGNNSPLHF. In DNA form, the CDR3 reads TGTGCCAGCAGGTCCGGTCAATCCGGCAACAATTCACCCCTCCACTTT.

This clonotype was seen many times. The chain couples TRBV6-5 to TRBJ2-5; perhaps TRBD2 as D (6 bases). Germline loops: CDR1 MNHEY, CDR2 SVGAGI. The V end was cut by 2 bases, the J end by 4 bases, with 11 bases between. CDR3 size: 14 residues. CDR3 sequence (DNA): TGTGCCAGCAGTTACCGCTACGGGAGAGAGACCCAGTACTTC. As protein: CASSYRYGRETQYF.

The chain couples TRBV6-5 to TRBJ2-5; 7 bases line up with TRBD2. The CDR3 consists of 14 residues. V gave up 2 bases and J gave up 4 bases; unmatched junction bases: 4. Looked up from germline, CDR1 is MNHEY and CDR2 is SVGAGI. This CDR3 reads CASSYGGVGETQYF. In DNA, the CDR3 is TGTGCCAGCAGTTACGGGGGGGTTGGAGAGACCCAGTACTTC.

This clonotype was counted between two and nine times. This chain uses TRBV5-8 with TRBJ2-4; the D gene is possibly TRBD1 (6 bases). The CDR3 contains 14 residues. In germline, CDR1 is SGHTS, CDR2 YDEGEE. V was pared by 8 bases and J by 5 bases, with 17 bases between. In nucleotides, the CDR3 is TGTGCCAGTCCCCGGACAGCGCTCGAAAACATTCAGTACTTC. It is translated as CASPRTALENIQYF.

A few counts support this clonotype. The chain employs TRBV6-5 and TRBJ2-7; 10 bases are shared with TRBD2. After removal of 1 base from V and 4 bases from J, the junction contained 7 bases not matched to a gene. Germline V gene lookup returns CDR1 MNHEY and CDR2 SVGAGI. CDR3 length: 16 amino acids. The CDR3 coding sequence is TGTGCCAGCAGTTACTACCCTAGCGGGAGTACTTACGAGCAGTACTTC. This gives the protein CASSYYPSGSTYEQYF.

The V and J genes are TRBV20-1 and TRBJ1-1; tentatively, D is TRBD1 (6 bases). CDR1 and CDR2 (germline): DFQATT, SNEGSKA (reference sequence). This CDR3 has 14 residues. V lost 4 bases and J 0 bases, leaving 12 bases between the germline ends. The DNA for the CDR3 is TGCAGTGCTACTAAGGGGGGCATGAACACTGAAGCTTTCTTT. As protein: CSATKGGMNTEAFF.

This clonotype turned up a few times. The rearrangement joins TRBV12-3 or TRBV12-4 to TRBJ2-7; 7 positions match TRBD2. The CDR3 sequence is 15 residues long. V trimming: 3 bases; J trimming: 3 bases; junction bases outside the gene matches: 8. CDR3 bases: TGTGCCAGCAGTTTGAGGCTAGCGGACCTCTACGAGCAGTACTTC. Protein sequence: CASSLRLADLYEQYF.

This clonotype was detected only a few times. CDR3 sequence (DNA): TGTGCCAGCACCACCCCGAGGTTGGCGGGCCGGCAGTTCTTC. It codes for CASTTPRLAGRQFF. V usage is TRBV12-3 or TRBV12-4 and J usage is TRBJ2-1; TRBD2 is a possible D gene (5 bases). The CDR3 runs to 14 residues. Trimming stripped 7 bases from V and 12 bases from J, with 22 bases between.

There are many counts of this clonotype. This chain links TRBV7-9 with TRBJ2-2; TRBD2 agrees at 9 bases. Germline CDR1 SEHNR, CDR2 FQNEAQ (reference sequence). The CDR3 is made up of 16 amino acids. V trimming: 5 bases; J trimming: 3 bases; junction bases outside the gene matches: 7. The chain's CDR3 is CASSPPTSGYTGELFF. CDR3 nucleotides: TGTGCCAGCAGCCCCCCGACTAGCGGCTACACCGGGGAGCTGTTTTTT.

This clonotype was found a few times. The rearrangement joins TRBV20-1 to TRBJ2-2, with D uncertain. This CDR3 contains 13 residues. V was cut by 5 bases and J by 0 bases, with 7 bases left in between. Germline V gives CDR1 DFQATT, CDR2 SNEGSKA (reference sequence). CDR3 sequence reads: CSARRTNTGELFF. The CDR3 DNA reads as TGCAGTGCTCGTCGTACGAACACCGGGGAGCTGTTTTTT.

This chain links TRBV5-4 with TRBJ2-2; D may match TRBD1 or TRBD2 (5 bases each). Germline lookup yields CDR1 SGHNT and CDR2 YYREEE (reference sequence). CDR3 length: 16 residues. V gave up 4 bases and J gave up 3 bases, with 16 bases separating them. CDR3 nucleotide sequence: TGTGCCAGCAGCCATTGGTCGGGGACCCACACCGGGGAGCTGTTTTTT. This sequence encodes CASSHWSGTHTGELFF.

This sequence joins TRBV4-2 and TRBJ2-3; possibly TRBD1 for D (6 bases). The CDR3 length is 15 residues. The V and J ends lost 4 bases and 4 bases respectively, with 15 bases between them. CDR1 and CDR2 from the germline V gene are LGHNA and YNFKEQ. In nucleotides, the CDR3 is TGTGCCAGCAGCCTGCGAATAGGGGGACCAGATACGCAGTATTTT. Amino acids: CASSLRIGGPDTQYF.

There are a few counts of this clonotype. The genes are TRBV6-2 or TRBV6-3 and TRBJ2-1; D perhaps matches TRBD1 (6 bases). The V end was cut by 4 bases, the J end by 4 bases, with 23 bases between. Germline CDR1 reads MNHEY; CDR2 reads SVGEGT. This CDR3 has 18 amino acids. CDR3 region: CASSLRTLAGVNYNEQFF. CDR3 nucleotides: TGTGCCAGCAGTTTACGGACCCTCGCAGGGGTAAATTACAATGAGCAGTTCTTC.

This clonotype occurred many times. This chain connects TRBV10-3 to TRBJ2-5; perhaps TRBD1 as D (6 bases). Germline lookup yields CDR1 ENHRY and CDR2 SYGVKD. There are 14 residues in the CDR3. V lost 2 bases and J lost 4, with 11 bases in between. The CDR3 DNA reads TGTGCCATCAGTGAGGACAGGCCGGGAGAGACCCAGTACTTC. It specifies CAISEDRPGETQYF.